Below, one TCR beta chain is given with its context. What it binds is not known. Original handling: There were no quality scores in the junction-only immunoSEQ sequences, so filtering differed. Measured with immunoSEQ multiplex PCR; TCRdb has only the in-frame clones, and not every one. That table is the source of V, J and clone size, and D and trimming were worked out from the DNA. Of 1 million to 1.2 million clones in the sample, roughly 80% were seen once. This CDR3 has 14 residues. Trimming left V 3 bases short and J 1 base short, with 10 bases between. Germline-derived CDR1 and CDR2 are SGHRS and YFSETQ. The data derive from a study of shared clonotypes between healthy human individuals. Findings and caveats of the study: In a handful of donors, about 5% of naive CD4 clonotypes appeared in common.

Sequenced input: memory CD4+ T cells from PBMCs. The subset denotes: CD45RA-negative fraction. The sequence was collected from a man aged 18 to 35 in good health. Some clones in this sample may be carry-over from other donors' samples. The chain links TRBV5-1 to TRBJ1-1; a weak D match, TRBD1 (6 bases). DNA of the CDR3: TGCGCCAGCAGCTCACGGACAGAGAACACTGAAGCTTTCTTT. It encodes CASSSRTENTEAFF.